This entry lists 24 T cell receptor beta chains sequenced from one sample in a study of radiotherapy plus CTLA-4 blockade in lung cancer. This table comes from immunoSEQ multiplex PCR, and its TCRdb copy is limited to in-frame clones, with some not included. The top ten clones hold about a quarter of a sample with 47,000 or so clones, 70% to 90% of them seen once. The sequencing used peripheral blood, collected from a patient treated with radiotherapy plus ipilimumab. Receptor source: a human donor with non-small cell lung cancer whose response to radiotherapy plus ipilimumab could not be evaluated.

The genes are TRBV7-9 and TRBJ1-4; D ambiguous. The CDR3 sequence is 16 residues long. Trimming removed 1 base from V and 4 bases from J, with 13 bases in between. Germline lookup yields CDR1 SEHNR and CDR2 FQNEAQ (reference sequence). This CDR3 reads CASSLGRGERNEKLFF. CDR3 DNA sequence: TGTGCCAGCAGCTTAGGTCGGGGAGAGCGTAATGAAAAACTGTTTTTT.

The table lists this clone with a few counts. DNA of the CDR3: TGTGCCAGTGGGGCAGCACTAGCCAAAAACATTCAGTACTTC. Residues: CASGAALAKNIQYF. This chain joins TRBV6-5 and TRBJ2-4; TRBD1 might be the D (5 bases). The CDR3 has 14 amino acids. Germline loops: CDR1 MNHEY, CDR2 SVGAGI. With 9 bases removed from V and 0 bases from J, the gap between germline ends came to 12 bases.

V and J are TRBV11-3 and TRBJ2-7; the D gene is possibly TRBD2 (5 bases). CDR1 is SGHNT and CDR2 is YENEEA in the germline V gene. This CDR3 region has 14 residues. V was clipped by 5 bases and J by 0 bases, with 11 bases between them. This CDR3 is CASSPAGDSYEQYF. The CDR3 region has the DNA TGTGCCAGCAGCCCCGCGGGTGACTCCTACGAGCAGTACTTC. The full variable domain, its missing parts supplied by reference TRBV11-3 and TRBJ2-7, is EAGVVQSPRYKIIEKKQPVAFWCNPISGHNTLYWYLQNLGQGPELLIRYENEEAVDDSQLPKDRFSAERLKGVDSTLKIQPAELGDSAVYLCASSPAGDSYEQYFGPGTRLTVT.

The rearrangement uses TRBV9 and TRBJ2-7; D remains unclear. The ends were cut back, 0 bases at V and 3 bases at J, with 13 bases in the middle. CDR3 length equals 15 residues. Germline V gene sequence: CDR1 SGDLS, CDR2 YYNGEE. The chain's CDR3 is CASSVATDPLYEQYF. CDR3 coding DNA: TGTGCCAGCAGCGTAGCCACAGATCCCCTCTACGAGCAGTACTTC.

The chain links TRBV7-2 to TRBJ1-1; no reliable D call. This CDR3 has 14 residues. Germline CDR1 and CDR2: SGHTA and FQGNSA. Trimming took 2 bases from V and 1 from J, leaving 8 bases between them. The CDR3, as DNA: TGTGCCAGCAGCTTATTGTGGCAGAACACTGAAGCTTTCTTT. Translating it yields CASSLLWQNTEAFF.

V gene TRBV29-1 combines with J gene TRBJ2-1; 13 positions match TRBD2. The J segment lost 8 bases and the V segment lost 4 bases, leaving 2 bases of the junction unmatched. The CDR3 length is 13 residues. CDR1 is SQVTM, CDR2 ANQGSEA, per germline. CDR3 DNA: TGCAGCGTTGGGACTAGCGGGAGCTATGAGCAGTTCTTC. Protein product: CSVGTSGSYEQFF.

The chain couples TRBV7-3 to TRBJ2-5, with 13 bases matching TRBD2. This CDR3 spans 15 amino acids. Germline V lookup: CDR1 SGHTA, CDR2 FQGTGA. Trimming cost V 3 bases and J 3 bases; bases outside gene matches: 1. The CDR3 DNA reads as TGTGCCAGCAGCTTGGGGACTAGCGGGAAAGAGACCCAGTACTTC. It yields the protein CASSLGTSGKETQYF.

The CDR3 region is CASSPGPRTMNTEAFF. The CDR3 nucleotides read TGTGCCAGCTCCCCCGGGCCCCGGACAATGAACACTGAAGCTTTCTTT. The V gene is TRBV18, the J gene TRBJ1-1; a weak D match, TRBD1 (5 bases). This CDR3 region has 16 residues. CDR1 KGHSH and CDR2 LQKENI come from the germline V gene. V dropped 6 bases and J dropped 0 bases, with 17 bases sitting between them.

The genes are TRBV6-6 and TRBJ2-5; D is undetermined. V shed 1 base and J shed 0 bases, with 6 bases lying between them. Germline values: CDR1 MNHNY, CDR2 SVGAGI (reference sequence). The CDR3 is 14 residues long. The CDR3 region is CASSYLRDQETQYF. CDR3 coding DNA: TGTGCCAGCAGTTACTTACGGGACCAAGAGACCCAGTACTTC.

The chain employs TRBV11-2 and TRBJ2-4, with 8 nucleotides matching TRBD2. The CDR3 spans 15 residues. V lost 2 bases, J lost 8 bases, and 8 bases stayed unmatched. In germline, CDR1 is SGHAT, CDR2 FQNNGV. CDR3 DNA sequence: TGTGCCAGCAGCTTATCGGGAGGGATACAGTACATTCAGTACTTC. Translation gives CASSLSGGIQYIQYF.

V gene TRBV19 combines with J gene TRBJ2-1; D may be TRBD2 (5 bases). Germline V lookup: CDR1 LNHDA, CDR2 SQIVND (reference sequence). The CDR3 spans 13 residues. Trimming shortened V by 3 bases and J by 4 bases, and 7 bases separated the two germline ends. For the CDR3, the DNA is TGTGCCAGTAGTATGCCGGGGTACAATGAGCAGTTCTTC. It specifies CASSMPGYNEQFF.

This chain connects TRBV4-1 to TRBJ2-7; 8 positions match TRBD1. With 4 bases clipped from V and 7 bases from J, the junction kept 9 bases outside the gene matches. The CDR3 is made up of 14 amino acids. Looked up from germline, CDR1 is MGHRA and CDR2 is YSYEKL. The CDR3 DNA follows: TGCGCCAGCAGCCGAGCGCAGGGGGCGGAAGAGCAGTACTTC. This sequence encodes CASSRAQGAEEQYF.

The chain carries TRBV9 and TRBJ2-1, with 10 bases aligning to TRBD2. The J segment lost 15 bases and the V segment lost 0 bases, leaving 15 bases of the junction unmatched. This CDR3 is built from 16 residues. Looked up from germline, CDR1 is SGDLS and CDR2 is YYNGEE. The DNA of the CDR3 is TGTGCCAGCAGCGTAGCTAATGGGCTAGCGGGAGATATGAGGTTCTTC. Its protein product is CASSVANGLAGDMRFF.

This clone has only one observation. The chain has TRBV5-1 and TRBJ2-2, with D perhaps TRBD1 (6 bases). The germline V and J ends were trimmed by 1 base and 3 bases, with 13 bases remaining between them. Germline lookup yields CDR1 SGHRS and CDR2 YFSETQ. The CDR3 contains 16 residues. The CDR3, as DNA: TGCGCCAGCAGCTTGTTAGGCAGGGGAGACACCGGGGAGCTGTTTTTT. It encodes CASSLLGRGDTGELFF.

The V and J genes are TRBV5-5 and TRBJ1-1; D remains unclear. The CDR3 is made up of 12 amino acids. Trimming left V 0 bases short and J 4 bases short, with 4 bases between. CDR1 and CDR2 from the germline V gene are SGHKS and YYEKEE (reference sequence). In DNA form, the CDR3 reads TGTGCCAGCAGCTTGGAGCCCACTGAAGCTTTCTTT. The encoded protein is CASSLEPTEAFF.

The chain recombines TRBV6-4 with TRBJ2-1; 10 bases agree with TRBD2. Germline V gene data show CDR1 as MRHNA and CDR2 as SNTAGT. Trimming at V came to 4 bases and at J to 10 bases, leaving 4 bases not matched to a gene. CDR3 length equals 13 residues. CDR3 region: CASSAMTSGEQFF. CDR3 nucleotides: TGTGCCAGCAGTGCCATGACTAGCGGGGAGCAGTTCTTC.

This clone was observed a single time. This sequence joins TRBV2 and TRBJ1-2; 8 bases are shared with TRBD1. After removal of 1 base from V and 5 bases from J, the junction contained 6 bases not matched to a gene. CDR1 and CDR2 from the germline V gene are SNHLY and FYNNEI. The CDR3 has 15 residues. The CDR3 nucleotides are TGTGCCAGCAGTGAAGGGACAGGGAAGGATTATGGCTACACCTTC. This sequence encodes CASSEGTGKDYGYTF. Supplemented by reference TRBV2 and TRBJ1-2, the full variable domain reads EPEVTQTPSHQVTQMGQEVILRCVPISNHLYFYWYRQILGQKVEFLVSFYNNEISEKSEIFDDQFSVERPDGSNFTLKIRSTKLEDSAMYFCASSEGTGKDYGYTFGSGTRLTVV.

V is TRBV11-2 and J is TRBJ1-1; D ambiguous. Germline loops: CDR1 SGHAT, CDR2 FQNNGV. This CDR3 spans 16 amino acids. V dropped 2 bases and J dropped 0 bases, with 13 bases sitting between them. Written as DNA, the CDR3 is TGTGCCAGCAGCTTATCGCCGGGGATCCTGAACACTGAAGCTTTCTTT. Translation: CASSLSPGILNTEAFF.

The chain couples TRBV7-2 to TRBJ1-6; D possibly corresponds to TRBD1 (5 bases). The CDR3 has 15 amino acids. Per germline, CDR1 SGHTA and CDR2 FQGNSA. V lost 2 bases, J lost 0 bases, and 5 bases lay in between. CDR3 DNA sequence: TGTGCCAGCAGCTTACAGGGCTCCTATAATTCACCCCTCCACTTT. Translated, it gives CASSLQGSYNSPLHF.

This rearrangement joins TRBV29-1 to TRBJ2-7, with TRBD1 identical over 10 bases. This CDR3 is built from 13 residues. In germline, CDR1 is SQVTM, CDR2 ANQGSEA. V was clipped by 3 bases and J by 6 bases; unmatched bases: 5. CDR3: CSVEGGQGSEQYF. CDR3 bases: TGCAGCGTTGAGGGGGGACAGGGGAGCGAGCAGTACTTC.

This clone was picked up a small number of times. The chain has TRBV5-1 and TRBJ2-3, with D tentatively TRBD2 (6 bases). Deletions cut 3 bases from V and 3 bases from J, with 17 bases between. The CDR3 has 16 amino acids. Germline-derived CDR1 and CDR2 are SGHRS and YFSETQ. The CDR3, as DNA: TGCGCCAGCAGCTCGGTCAGGACTACCGAAACAGATACGCAGTATTTT. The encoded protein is CASSSVRTTETDTQYF.

CDR3: CASSSGIGSVYEQYF. Here the CDR3 DNA reads TGTGCCAGCAGCTCAGGTATCGGGAGTGTCTACGAGCAGTACTTC. The genes are TRBV7-2 and TRBJ2-7, with a tentative D call TRBD2 (6 bases). This CDR3 has 15 residues. V was cut by 4 bases and J by 3 bases, with 16 bases left in between. CDR1 and CDR2 (germline): SGHTA, FQGNSA.

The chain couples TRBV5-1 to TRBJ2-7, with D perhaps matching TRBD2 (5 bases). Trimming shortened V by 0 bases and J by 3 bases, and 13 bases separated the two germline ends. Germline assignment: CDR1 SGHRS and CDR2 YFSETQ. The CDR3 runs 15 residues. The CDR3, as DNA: TGCGCCAGCAGCTTGGAGTCCGCTAGCCTCTACGAGCAGTACTTC. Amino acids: CASSLESASLYEQYF.

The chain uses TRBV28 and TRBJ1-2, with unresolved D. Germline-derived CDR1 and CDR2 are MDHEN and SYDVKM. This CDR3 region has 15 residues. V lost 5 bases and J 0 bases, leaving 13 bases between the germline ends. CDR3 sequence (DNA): TGTGCCAGCAGTCCCAGGCGGGGAGCTAACTATGGCTACACCTTC. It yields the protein CASSPRRGANYGYTF.